This T cell receptor (beta chain) was identified in a study of metastatic and nonmetastatic thyroid tumors. CDR1 is GTSNPN, CDR2 SVGIG, per germline (reference sequence). Trimming shortened V by 3 bases and J by 7 bases, and 13 bases separated the two germline ends. The length of the CDR3 is 13 residues. TCRdb re-called the PCR reads with MiXCR. The sample shows 22,000 or so clones, 9.5% to 12% of them seen only once. There were no patients who had received any treatment before thyroid surgery. This clone was counted many times. The chain employs TRBV30 and TRBJ2-1; D possibly corresponds to TRBD1 (6 bases). Sequences were obtained from blood. This TCR was sampled from a female donor with papillary thyroid cancer or a benign thyroid nodule (not recorded which). Some clones in this sample may be carry-over from other donors' samples. The CDR3 sequence: CAWSPIRGNEQFF. In DNA form, the CDR3 reads TGTGCCTGGAGCCCGATCAGGGGAAATGAGCAGTTCTTC. Full variable domain (outside the CDR3, taken from reference TRBV30 and TRBJ2-1): SQTIHQWPATLVQPVGSPLSLECTVEGTSNPNLYWYRQAAGRGLQLLFYSVGIGQISSEVPQNLSASRPQDRQFILSSKKLLLSDSGFYLCAWSPIRGNEQFFGPGTRLTVL.